The clone carrying this T cell receptor (beta chain) was observed a handful of times. Antigen: not known. The data belong to a study of T-cell memory formation after mild COVID-19. Study background: Largely, TCR clusters stayed within a single donor.

MiXCR, run by TCRdb on the 5' RACE reads, gives a single entry per CDR3 protein. The repertoire has fewer than 650,000 distinct CDR3 sequences, approximately 21% of them found once; the top ten carry around 7.7%. Findings of the study overall: Memory cells collected pre-infection included some clones that later responded, suggesting cross-reactive memory joined. CD4+ clones that contracted lay mainly in CM and EM; CD8+ ones lay in EMRA.

The receptor's source is an adult woman who had mild COVID-19 (a few samples of this study predate the infection). Cell type and time point are not known. Sequencing input: PBMCs or a T cell subset sorted from them (not recorded which).

CDR3 amino acids: CASSLDRANTIYF. CDR3 DNA: TGCGCCAGCAGCTTGGACAGGGCCAACACCATATATTTT. This sequence joins TRBV5-1 and TRBJ1-3, with a weak D call TRBD1 (6 bases). V shed 0 bases and J shed 7 bases, with 8 bases lying between them. The CDR3 contains 13 residues. Looked up from germline, CDR1 is SGHRS and CDR2 is YFSETQ. The full variable domain, with the rest looked up from reference TRBV5-1 and TRBJ1-3, is KAGVTQTPRYLIKTRGQQVTLSCSPISGHRSVSWYQQTPGQGLQFLFEYFSETQRNKGNFPGRFSGRQFSNSRSEMNVSTLELGDSALYLCASSLDRANTIYFGEGSWLTVV.